These 26 T cell receptor beta chains were sequenced from one sample in a study of Ad26.COV2.S vaccination and SARS-CoV-2 variants. The treatment is: about 20 received Ad26.COV2.S at low or high dose, single or two shots; a few received placebo; per-sample allocation not given. It was on day 63 after the first vaccine or placebo injection that samples were taken. Sequencing used immunoSEQ multiplex PCR; TCRdb keeps in-frame clones, though not all of them. The sample records under 500,000 clones, about nine tenths being singletons. Here the sequenced sample was peripheral blood, taken in a trial of Ad26.COV2.S vaccine versus placebo. All receptors derive from a person between 18 and 59 years old who received the Ad26.COV2.S COVID-19 vaccine or a placebo.

This chain links TRBV4-3 with TRBJ2-5; TRBD2 matches at 9 bases. The germline V gene has CDR1 LGHNA and CDR2 YSLEER. V lost 0 bases, J lost 1 base, and 9 bases stayed unmatched. There are 18 residues in the CDR3. The CDR3 DNA sequence: TGCGCCAGCAGCCAAGATTTGAGTATAGCGGGGGCCCAAGAGACCCAGTACTTC. Its protein product is CASSQDLSIAGAQETQYF.

V usage is TRBV10-2 and J usage is TRBJ2-1; perhaps TRBD1 as D (5 bases). The CDR3 has 15 residues. Between the trimmed V and J ends, which lost 2 bases and 2 bases, there was a span of 10 bases. The germline gives CDR1 WSHSY, CDR2 SAAADI. CDR3 bases: TGCGCCAGCAGTGAGAGGGGCGGTGCCTACAATGAGCAGTTCTTC. The encoded protein is CASSERGGAYNEQFF.

This clone was seen just once. CDR3 region: CASKVAGGQPQHF. Here the CDR3 DNA reads TGTGCCAGTAAGGTGGCAGGGGGCCAGCCCCAGCATTTT. This rearrangement joins TRBV19 to TRBJ1-5; 8 positions agree with TRBD1. Germline values: CDR1 LNHDA, CDR2 SQIVND (reference sequence). V shed 7 bases and J 7 bases; nucleotides not matched to a gene: 6. The CDR3 covers 13 residues.

The J gene is TRBJ2-1, the V gene TRBV28; 8 nucleotides match TRBD1. V was clipped by 1 base and J by 8 bases; unmatched bases: 4. This CDR3 has 14 amino acids. Germline loops: CDR1 MDHEN, CDR2 SYDVKM. The CDR3 coding sequence is TGTGCCAGCAGTTTATTGGGACAGGTGGATGAGCAGTTCTTC. Protein sequence: CASSLLGQVDEQFF.

This sequence joins TRBV30 and TRBJ1-2, with D tentatively TRBD1 (5 bases). Germline V gene data show CDR1 as GTSNPN and CDR2 as SVGIG (reference sequence). With 0 bases removed from V and 7 bases from J, the gap between germline ends came to 15 bases. The CDR3 runs 14 residues. The CDR3 sequence is CAWSVSRGGLGYTF. CDR3 bases: TGTGCCTGGAGTGTAAGCCGGGGCGGCCTTGGCTACACCTTC.

The chain carries TRBV20-1 and TRBJ2-1, with 9 bases matching TRBD2. Germline V gene sequence: CDR1 DFQATT, CDR2 SNEGSKA (reference sequence). CDR3 length: 14 residues. The V segment lost 3 bases and the J segment 3 bases; nucleotides outside the gene matches: 3. The chain's CDR3 is CSASNSGGYNEQFF. The CDR3 nucleotides read TGCAGTGCTAGTAATAGCGGGGGCTACAATGAGCAGTTCTTC.

The chain employs TRBV6-5 and TRBJ1-2; D unresolved. The CDR3 consists of 16 residues. The germline V and J ends were trimmed by 0 bases and 4 bases, with 15 bases remaining between them. Per the germline V gene, CDR1 is MNHEY and CDR2 is SVGAGI. The CDR3 reads CASSYSKFSRVYGYTF. DNA for the CDR3: TGTGCCAGCAGTTACTCGAAGTTCTCTAGGGTCTATGGCTACACCTTC.

Only one count was recorded for this clone. The chain recombines TRBV28 with TRBJ2-1; TRBD2 is a possible D gene (5 bases). Germline V lookup: CDR1 MDHEN, CDR2 SYDVKM. Trimming took 6 bases from V and 2 from J, leaving 14 bases between them. CDR3 length: 15 amino acids. CDR3 region: CASRPPGSTYNEQFF. CDR3 in DNA: TGTGCCAGCAGACCCCCGGGGTCAACCTACAATGAGCAGTTCTTC.

The chain is built from TRBV19 and TRBJ2-5; D is perhaps TRBD1 (5 bases). The CDR3 extends over 15 amino acids. Germline V gene lookup returns CDR1 LNHDA and CDR2 SQIVND (reference sequence). V shed 3 bases and J shed 6 bases, with 17 bases lying between them. The CDR3 coding sequence is TGTGCCAGTAGTATCATGGACAAACTCAGTAAGACCCAGTACTTC. Its translation is CASSIMDKLSKTQYF.

This sequence joins TRBV7-9 and TRBJ1-1; no clear D gene. CDR1 and CDR2 from the germline V gene are SEHNR and FQNEAQ (reference sequence). The V gene lost 2 bases and the J gene lost 6 bases, with 19 bases spanning the gap. The CDR3 totals 16 residues. CDR3 in DNA: TGTGCCAGCAGCTTAAGGTTTTCTGGGAGGGAAGCTGAAGCTTTCTTT. Translated: CASSLRFSGREAEAFF.

The table lists this clone with a count of one. The chain uses TRBV5-6 and TRBJ2-7; D is perhaps TRBD1 (6 bases). CDR3 length: 12 residues. Deletions cut 6 bases from V and 4 bases from J, with 11 bases between. CDR1 is SGHDT and CDR2 is YYEEEE in the germline V gene. The chain's CDR3 is CASTFRGYEQYF. CDR3 nucleotides: TGTGCCAGCACATTTAGGGGGTACGAGCAGTACTTC.

The V gene is TRBV21-1, the J gene TRBJ2-3; TRBD2 reflects the table's D call only, with no check against the DNA. TRBV21-1 is assigned pseudogene status. This CDR3 region has 17 residues. The CDR3 region is CASSKSPWTRPGDTQYF. CDR3 nucleotide sequence: TGTGCCAGCAGCAAATCTCCCTGGACTAGGCCCGGAGATACGCAGTATTTT.

The chain is built from TRBV27 and TRBJ1-4, with D uncertain. CDR1 and CDR2 (germline): MNHEY, SMNVEV (reference sequence). Between the trimmed V and J ends, which lost 2 bases and 10 bases, there was a span of 14 bases. This CDR3 has 14 amino acids. As DNA, the CDR3 is TGTGCCAGCAGTTTACAAGTGGACCTGGGAAAACTGTTTTTT. Its protein product is CASSLQVDLGKLFF. Complete variable domain (other parts from reference TRBV27 and TRBJ1-4): EAQVTQNPRYLITVTGKKLTVTCSQNMNHEYMSWYRQDPGLGLRQIYYSMNVEVTDKGDVPEGYKVSRKEKRNFPLILESPSPNQTSLYFCASSLQVDLGKLFFGSGTQLSVL.

This clone has only one observation. The V and J genes are TRBV5-4 and TRBJ1-2; tentative D call: TRBD1 (5 bases). Trimming took 4 bases from V and 0 from J, leaving 7 bases between them. Germline V lookup: CDR1 SGHNT, CDR2 YYREEE (reference sequence). This CDR3 is built from 13 residues. The CDR3 loop reads CASSRGSNYGYTF. In DNA form, the CDR3 reads TGTGCCAGCAGCCGGGGCTCTAACTATGGCTACACCTTC.

The genes are TRBV28 and TRBJ1-4; 10 bases are a match to TRBD1. V lost 4 bases to trimming and J lost 5 bases; unmatched junction nucleotides: 10. This CDR3 is built from 17 residues. Germline CDR1 is MDHEN and CDR2 is SYDVKM. Here the CDR3 reads CASSSPGQGFRNEKLFF. The CDR3 region has the DNA TGTGCCAGCAGTTCGCCGGGACAGGGGTTTAGGAATGAAAAACTGTTTTTT. The whole variable domain, remainder taken from reference TRBV28 and TRBJ1-4, is DVKVTQSSRYLVKRTGEKVFLECVQDMDHENMFWYRQDPGLGLRLIYFSYDVKMKEKGDIPEGYSVSREKKERFSLILESASTNQTSMYLCASSSPGQGFRNEKLFFGSGTQLSVL.

The chain joins TRBV28 to TRBJ1-1, with D perhaps matching TRBD1 (5 bases). V lost 5 bases and J 4 bases, leaving 20 bases between the germline ends. The length of the CDR3 is 16 residues. The V gene's germline CDR1 is MDHEN and CDR2 SYDVKM. The DNA of the CDR3 is TGTGCCAGCAGTCTAGGGGCGCGGAGACTGGGCACTGAAGCTTTCTTT. It codes for CASSLGARRLGTEAFF.

A single count supports this clone. V gene TRBV28 combines with J gene TRBJ2-1; 8 bases are shared with TRBD1. Germline V lookup: CDR1 MDHEN, CDR2 SYDVKM. The V and J ends lost 4 bases and 5 bases, in that order; junction bases with no gene match: 13. The CDR3 has 17 amino acids. CDR3 loop: CASSSLLQGAGDNEQFF. The CDR3 DNA is TGTGCCAGCAGTTCCCTCCTGCAGGGGGCAGGGGACAATGAGCAGTTCTTC.

The chain recombines TRBV18 with TRBJ1-1, with no clear D. Looked up from germline, CDR1 is KGHSH and CDR2 is LQKENI. This CDR3 has 14 residues. The germline V and J ends were trimmed by 3 bases and 0 bases, with 8 bases remaining between them. This CDR3 reads CASSPRYLNTEAFF. CDR3 bases: TGTGCCAGCTCACCGAGATACCTGAACACTGAAGCTTTCTTT.

The table lists this clone with a count of one. The V and J genes are TRBV6-2 or TRBV6-3 and TRBJ2-7; weak D call: TRBD2 (5 bases). CDR1 and CDR2 (germline): MNHEY, SVGEGT. CDR3 size: 15 residues. Deletions cut 0 bases from V and 5 bases from J, with 14 bases between. The CDR3 spells CASSYSRVRVNEQYF. The CDR3 nucleotides read TGTGCCAGCAGTTACTCGAGGGTACGGGTAAACGAGCAGTACTTC.

In DNA, the CDR3 is TGTGCCAGCAGTTACAGGAACGTTGAAGCTTTCTTT. Amino acid sequence: CASSYRNVEAFF. The gene calls are TRBV2 and TRBJ1-1, with a possible D match to TRBD1 (5 bases). The CDR3 covers 12 residues. Germline CDR1 SNHLY, CDR2 FYNNEI. Trimming removed 5 bases at V and 7 bases at J, with 11 bases between.

The chain uses TRBV2 and TRBJ2-1; the match to TRBD2 covers 9 bases. This CDR3 contains 19 residues. In germline, CDR1 is SNHLY, CDR2 FYNNEI. The trim removed 1 base at V and 4 bases at J, leaving 14 bases unmatched. CDR3 sequence: CASSEGVAGALFLYNEQFF. The CDR3 DNA reads TGTGCCAGCAGTGAAGGGGTAGCGGGGGCCCTCTTCCTTTACAATGAGCAGTTCTTC.

The rearrangement uses TRBV4-2 and TRBJ1-6, with D unresolved. With 0 bases removed from V and 2 bases from J, the gap between germline ends came to 11 bases. CDR1 and CDR2 (germline): LGHNA, YNFKEQ. This CDR3 region has 17 residues. CDR3 DNA sequence: TGTGCCAGCAGCCAAGAGGTGGGGTGGACCTATAATTCACCCCTCCACTTT. Translated, it gives CASSQEVGWTYNSPLHF.

J is TRBJ1-2 and V is TRBV6-2 or TRBV6-3; no clear D gene. CDR1 MNHEY and CDR2 SVGEGT come from the germline V gene. The CDR3 contains 17 residues. The V end was cut by 2 bases, the J end by 0 bases, with 16 bases between. The CDR3, as DNA: TGTGCCAGCAGTTACCTGGTTAGGCAGCCCGCTAACTATGGCTACACCTTC. This encodes CASSYLVRQPANYGYTF.

The CDR3 bases are TGTGCCAGCAGTTACTCTTTTCGGGGGGTCACAGATACGCAGTATTTT. This sequence encodes CASSYSFRGVTDTQYF. The chain recombines TRBV6-5 with TRBJ2-3, with TRBD2 matching 7 bases. J was trimmed by 2 bases and V by 0 bases; bases with no gene match: 5. CDR1 MNHEY and CDR2 SVGAGI come from the germline V gene. The CDR3 has 16 amino acids.

The gene calls are TRBV4-3 and TRBJ1-2, with D perhaps matching TRBD1 (6 bases). The CDR3 loop spans 15 amino acids. Germline V gives CDR1 LGHNA, CDR2 YSLEER. Trimming took off 4 bases at V and 8 bases at J, with 20 bases between the two ends. In DNA form, the CDR3 reads TGCGCCAGCAGCCCCTACGGGGGCAGGGCCCTGGGCTACACCTTC. Translation gives CASSPYGGRALGYTF.

This chain links TRBV25-1 with TRBJ1-5, with D maybe TRBD1 (6 bases). Germline lookup yields CDR1 MGHDK and CDR2 SYGVNS. The CDR3 runs to 14 residues. Trimming took off 4 bases at V and 0 bases at J, with 7 bases between the two ends. The CDR3 protein is CASSGDTSNQPQHF. In nucleotides, the CDR3 is TGTGCCAGCAGTGGGGACACTAGCAATCAGCCCCAGCATTTT. The full variable domain, with the rest looked up from reference TRBV25-1 and TRBJ1-5, is EADIYQTPRYLVIGTGKKITLECSQTMGHDKMYWYQQDPGMELHLIHYSYGVNSTEKGDLSSESTVSRIRTEHFPLTLESARPSHTSQYLCASSGDTSNQPQHFGDGTRLSIL.